These 8 T cell receptor beta chains originate from one sample sequenced in a study of blood T cells in healthy people across ages. A sample-barcoded 5' primer and a J-beta primer mix were used in a second PCR of about 7 to 12 cycles. In TCRdb, the 5' RACE reads were re-called with MiXCR into one record per CDR3 protein. The data contain 1.6 million or so distinct CDR3 sequences, almost 35% of them singletons. Source material: blood. All receptors come from a woman in her twenties or thirties in good health.

The rearrangement links TRBV2 to TRBJ2-7; possible D gene TRBD2, 6 bases. Germline V gene sequence: CDR1 SNHLY, CDR2 FYNNEI. This CDR3 contains 13 residues. Trimming shortened V by 4 bases and J by 5 bases, and 12 bases separated the two germline ends. CDR3 residues: CASSAIAVNEQYF. CDR3 nucleotide sequence: TGTGCCAGCAGTGCGATAGCGGTAAACGAGCAGTACTTC.

The chain uses TRBV4-1 and TRBJ2-7; 7 nucleotides agree with TRBD2. V was pared by 3 bases and J by 2 bases, with 7 bases of the junction left unmatched. This CDR3 spans 15 amino acids. Germline CDR1 MGHRA, CDR2 YSYEKL. The CDR3 loop is CASSQKSGATYEQYF. CDR3 in DNA: TGCGCCAGCAGCCAGAAGAGCGGGGCGACCTACGAGCAGTACTTC.

A note on this clonotype: Germline is not matched at one junction end, which may reflect a read error. This chain uses TRBV18 with TRBJ1-2; D might be TRBD1 (5 bases). The CDR3 contains 17 residues. Per germline, CDR1 KGHSH and CDR2 LQKENI. CDR3 DNA sequence: TGTGCCGGCTCACCACGAAGTCGGGACCGAGCTAACTATGGCTACACCTTC. Translation: CAGSPRSRDRANYGYTF.

The sample holds a few counts of this clonotype. The gene calls are TRBV4-1 and TRBJ2-5, with D perhaps TRBD1 (6 bases). Trimming shortened V by 3 bases and J by 5 bases, and 16 bases separated the two germline ends. This CDR3 has 15 residues. CDR1 is MGHRA and CDR2 is YSYEKL in the germline V gene. The CDR3 region is CASSQTTGGQETQYF. The CDR3 DNA reads as TGCGCCAGCAGCCAGACGACAGGAGGCCAGGAGACCCAGTACTTC.

The rearrangement uses TRBV20-1 and TRBJ2-6; D is possibly TRBD2 (6 bases). Trimming stripped 6 bases from V and 1 base from J, with 19 bases between. The CDR3 is made up of 17 amino acids. The germline CDR1 and CDR2 sequences are DFQATT and SNEGSKA (reference sequence). The CDR3 loop reads CSAPSETRTSGANVLTF. CDR3 sequence (DNA): TGCAGTGCCCCCTCCGAGACTAGAACTTCTGGGGCCAACGTCCTGACTTTC.

The chain carries TRBV20-1 and TRBJ2-7; D might be TRBD1 (6 bases). The CDR3 spans 13 residues. Germline values: CDR1 DFQATT, CDR2 SNEGSKA (reference sequence). The V end was cut by 4 bases, the J end by 1 base, with 11 bases between. The CDR3 spells CSAIRTESYEQYF. In nucleotides, the CDR3 is TGCAGTGCTATTCGGACAGAATCCTACGAGCAGTACTTC.

The chain employs TRBV12-3 or TRBV12-4 and TRBJ1-5; D is possibly TRBD1 (6 bases). This CDR3 is built from 14 residues. V was pared by 7 bases and J by 1 base, with 11 bases between. CDR3 nucleotide sequence: TGTGCCAGCACCCCAACAGGGAGCAATCAGCCCCAGCATTTT. Amino acid sequence: CASTPTGSNQPQHF.

There are many counts of this clonotype. The chain carries TRBV7-2 and TRBJ1-5, with TRBD1 matching 7 bases. V trimming: 5 bases; J trimming: 3 bases; junction bases outside the gene matches: 4. Germline CDR1 is SGHTA and CDR2 is FQGNSA. This CDR3 is built from 14 residues. The CDR3 here is CASSLDRNNQPQHF. For the CDR3, the DNA is TGTGCCAGCAGCCTGGACAGGAACAATCAGCCCCAGCATTTT.